This entry concerns a single TCR beta chain. The CDR3 is 15 residues long. The J segment lost 2 bases and the V segment lost 6 bases, leaving 5 bases of the junction unmatched. Germline V gene data show CDR1 as SNHLY and CDR2 as FYNNEI. Data came from immunoSEQ multiplex PCR; TCRdb stores just in-frame clones and leaves some out. The sample gives 35,000 to 45,000 clones, roughly 88% of which show up once; around 3.9% is in the top ten. The sample originates from a study of T cell changes during pregnancy in multiple sclerosis. The receptor comes from a female donor with multiple sclerosis, enrolled in a pregnancy study. The sample here was CD8+ T cells from peripheral blood mononuclear cells, taken in the first trimester of pregnancy. The V call is TRBV2, the J call TRBJ1-5; 9 bases align to TRBD1. The CDR3 loop is CASRTGGGGNQPQHF. CDR3 sequence (DNA): TGTGCCAGCAGGACAGGGGGAGGAGGCAATCAGCCCCAGCATTTT. Drawing the rest from reference TRBV2 and TRBJ1-5, the complete variable domain is EPEVTQTPSHQVTQMGQEVILRCVPISNHLYFYWYRQILGQKVEFLVSFYNNEISEKSEIFDDQFSVERPDGSNFTLKIRSTKLEDSAMYFCASRTGGGGNQPQHFGDGTRLSIL.